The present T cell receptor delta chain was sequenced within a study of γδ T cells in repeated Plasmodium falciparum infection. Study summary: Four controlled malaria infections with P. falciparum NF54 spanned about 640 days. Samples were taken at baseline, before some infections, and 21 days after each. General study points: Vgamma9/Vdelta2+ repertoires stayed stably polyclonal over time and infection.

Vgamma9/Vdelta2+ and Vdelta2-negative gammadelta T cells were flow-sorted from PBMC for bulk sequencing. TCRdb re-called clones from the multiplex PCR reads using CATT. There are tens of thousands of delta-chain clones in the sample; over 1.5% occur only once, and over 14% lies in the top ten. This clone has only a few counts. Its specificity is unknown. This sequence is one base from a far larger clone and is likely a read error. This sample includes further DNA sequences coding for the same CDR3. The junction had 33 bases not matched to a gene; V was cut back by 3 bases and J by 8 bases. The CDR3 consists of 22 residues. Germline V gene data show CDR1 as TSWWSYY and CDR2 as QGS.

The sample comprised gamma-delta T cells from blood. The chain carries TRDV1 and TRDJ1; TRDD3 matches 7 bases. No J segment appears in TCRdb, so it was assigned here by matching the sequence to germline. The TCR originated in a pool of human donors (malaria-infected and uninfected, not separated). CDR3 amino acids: CALGEPNQFRPSAWGYITKLIF. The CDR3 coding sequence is TGTGCTCTTGGGGAGCCCAACCAATTCCGCCCCAGCGCCTGGGGGTATATTACAAAACTCATCTTT.